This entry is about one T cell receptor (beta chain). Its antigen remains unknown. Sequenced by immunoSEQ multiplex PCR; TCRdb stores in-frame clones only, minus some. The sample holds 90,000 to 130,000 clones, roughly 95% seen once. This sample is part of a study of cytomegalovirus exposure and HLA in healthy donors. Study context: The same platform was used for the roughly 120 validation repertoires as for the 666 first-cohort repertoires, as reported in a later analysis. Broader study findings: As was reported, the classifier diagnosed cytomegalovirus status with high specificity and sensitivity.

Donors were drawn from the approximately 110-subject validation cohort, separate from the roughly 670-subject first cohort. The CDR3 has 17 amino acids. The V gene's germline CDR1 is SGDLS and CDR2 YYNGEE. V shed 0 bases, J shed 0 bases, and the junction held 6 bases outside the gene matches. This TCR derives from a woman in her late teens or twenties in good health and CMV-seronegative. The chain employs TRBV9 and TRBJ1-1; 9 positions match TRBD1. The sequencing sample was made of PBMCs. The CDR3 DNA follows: TGTGCCAGCAGCGTAGCCCCGGGACAGGGCATGAACACTGAAGCTTTCTTT. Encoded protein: CASSVAPGQGMNTEAFF. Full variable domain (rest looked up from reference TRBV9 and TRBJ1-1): DSGVTQTPKHLITATGQRVTLRCSPRSGDLSVYWYQQSLDQGLQFLIQYYNGEERAKGNILERFSAQQFPDLHSELNLSSLELGDSALYFCASSVAPGQGMNTEAFFGQGTRLTVV.